This is a list of T cell receptor beta chains from one sample in a study of T-cell reconstitution after alpha-beta-depleted transplantation in children. MiXCR, run by TCRdb on the PCR reads, gives a single entry per CDR3 protein. The repertoire holds about 690,000 distinct CDR3 sequences, with roughly 17% as singletons. The starting material was PBMCs from the stem cell graft donor, obtained from the stem cell graft. The receptors here all came from a human donor who donated a stem cell graft to a child with acute myeloid leukemia. The CDR3 runs from the conserved cysteine through the conserved F or W. D genes are given only for firm matches. Some rows have no size entry. The others give once, few or many, or a class for an expanded clone.

TRBJ1-4 | TRBV20-1 | TRBD1 | 13 | NA | CSASTGGLEKLFF | TGCAGTGCTAGCACAGGGGGATTAGAAAAACTGTTTTTT
TRBJ2-2 | TRBV29-1 | NA | 11 | many | CSVVVTGELFF | TGCAGCGTTGTAGTCACCGGGGAGCTGTTTTTT
TRBJ2-3 | TRBV10-3 | NA | 14 | NA | CAISESSGLGTQYF | TGTGCCATCAGTGAGTCCTCAGGTCTAGGTACGCAGTATTTT
TRBJ2-5 | TRBV5-1 | TRBD1 | 15 | NA | CASRTGEFGLETQYF | TGCGCCAGCAGGACAGGGGAGTTCGGCCTAGAGACCCAGTACTTC
TRBJ2-1 | TRBV11-2 | TRBD2 | 19 | NA | CASSSVPGLAGGLHNEQFF | TGTGCCAGCAGCTCAGTCCCGGGACTAGCGGGGGGGCTCCACAATGAGCAGTTCTTC
TRBJ2-5 | TRBV9 | TRBD2 | 14 | few | CASSASGGKETQYF | TGTGCCAGCAGCGCGAGCGGGGGTAAAGAGACCCAGTACTTC
TRBJ2-7 | TRBV9 | NA | 15 | many | CASSVDDGTTYEQYF | TGTGCCAGCAGCGTAGACGACGGAACGACCTACGAGCAGTACTTC
TRBJ1-2 | TRBV20-1 | NA | 14 | NA | CSAREWGNDYGYTF | TGCAGTGCTAGAGAGTGGGGGAACGACTATGGCTACACCTTC
TRBJ1-3 | TRBV6-1 | NA | 15 | NA | CASSVSRGYGNTIYF | TGTGCCAGCAGTGTCTCGCGGGGCTATGGAAACACCATATATTTT
TRBJ1-5 | TRBV7-8 | TRBD1 | 15 | few | CASSLNRGRAQPQHF | TGTGCCAGCAGCTTAAACAGGGGCCGGGCTCAGCCCCAGCATTTT
TRBJ1-5 | TRBV6-5 | TRBD1 | 15 | NA | CASSPDRGRNQPQHF | TGTGCCAGCAGTCCCGACAGGGGCCGGAATCAGCCCCAGCATTTT
TRBJ2-1 | TRBV7-2 | NA | 15 | many | CASSQRVSSYNEQFF | TGTGCCAGCAGCCAGCGGGTAAGCTCCTACAATGAGCAGTTCTTC
TRBJ2-1 | TRBV20-1 | TRBD1 | 15 | few | CSARKGQGRLNEQFF | TGCAGTGCTAGAAAGGGACAGGGGCGCCTGAATGAGCAGTTCTTC
TRBJ2-3 | TRBV12-3/TRBV12-4 | NA | 13 | many | CASSLIGADTQYF | TGTGCCAGCAGTTTGATTGGGGCAGATACGCAGTATTTT